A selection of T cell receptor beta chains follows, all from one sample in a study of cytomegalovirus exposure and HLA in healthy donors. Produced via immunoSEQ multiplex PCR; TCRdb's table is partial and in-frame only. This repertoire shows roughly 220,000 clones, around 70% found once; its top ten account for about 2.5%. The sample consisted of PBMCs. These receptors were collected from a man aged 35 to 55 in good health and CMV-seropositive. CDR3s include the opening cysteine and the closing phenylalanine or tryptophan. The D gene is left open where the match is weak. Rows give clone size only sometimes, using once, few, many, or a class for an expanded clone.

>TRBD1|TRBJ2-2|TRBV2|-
TGTGCCAGCAGTGAAGCTGAAGACAGGGATGACACCGGGGAGCTGTTTTTT
CASSEAEDRDDTGELFF
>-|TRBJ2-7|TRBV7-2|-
TGTGCCAGCAGCTTTAGAAGCTCGAGCGGGCTCTCCTACGAGCAGTACTTC
CASSFRSSSGLSYEQYF
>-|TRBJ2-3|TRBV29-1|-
TGCAGCGTTGAACCCCCGGGCCCGGGGGTAGGAGATACGCAGTATTTT
CSVEPPGPGVGDTQYF
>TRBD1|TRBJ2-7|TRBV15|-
TGTGCCACCAGCAGAACCAGGACAGGGAGCGAGCAGTACTTC
CATSRTRTGSEQYF
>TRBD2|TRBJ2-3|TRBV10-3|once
TGTGCCATCAGTGAGTCTTCGGGGACTAGTGGGGACACAGATACGCAGTATTTT
CAISESSGTSGDTDTQYF
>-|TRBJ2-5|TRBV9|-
TGTGCCAGCAGCGTAGGTGGGGCTAGTTGGGAGACCCAGTACTTC
CASSVGGASWETQYF
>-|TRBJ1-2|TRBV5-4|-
TGTGCCAGCAGCTTCGGGGAAGGGGGCTACACCTTC
CASSFGEGGYTF
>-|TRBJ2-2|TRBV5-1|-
TGCGCCAGCAGCTTTAGTGGAGGGGGCGGTTTCACCGGGGAGCTGTTTTTT
CASSFSGGGGFTGELFF
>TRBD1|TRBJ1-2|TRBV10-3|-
TGTGCCATCAGTGCATCCCGGGACAGACCTATATATGGCTACACCTTC
CAISASRDRPIYGYTF
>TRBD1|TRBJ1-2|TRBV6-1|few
TGTGCCAGCAGTTTTACCGCCTCCGGGACAGGATACTACACCTTC
CASSFTASGTGYYTF
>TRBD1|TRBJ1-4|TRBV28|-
TGTGCCAGCAGTTTAACATCACAGGGGACGGTATTT
CASSLTSQGTVF
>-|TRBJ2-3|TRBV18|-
TGTGCCAGCTCACTCGGGATAGGGGGAAGCACAGATACGCAGTATTTT
CASSLGIGGSTDTQYF
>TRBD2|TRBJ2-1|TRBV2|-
TGTGCCAGCAGTGGAGACTTTTCGACTAGCCATAATGAGCAGTTCTTC
CASSGDFSTSHNEQFF
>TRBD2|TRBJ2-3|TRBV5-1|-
TGCGCCAGCAGCCAGGGGACTAGCGGAGATACGCAGTTTTTT
CASSQGTSGDTQFF
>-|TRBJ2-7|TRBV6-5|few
TGTGCCAGCATCGGGGTGAGCTCCTACGAGCAGTACTTC
CASIGVSSYEQYF
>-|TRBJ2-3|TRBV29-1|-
TGCAGCGTTGGGCAGGGGACGAATACGCAGTATTTT
CSVGQGTNTQYF